This T cell receptor (beta chain) came from a study of PD-1 blockade in classical Hodgkin lymphoma. Background on the study: Intravenous infusions of nivolumab 3 mg/kg reached patients every 2 weeks. Study-wide findings and caveats: Lower baseline TCR diversity was reported for newly diagnosed patients than for healthy donors. The study found complete responders had baseline diversity similar to newly diagnosed patients. Repertoire differences lack defined causes, possibly disease activity or prior therapy.

To note about this clone: Its target is not known.

Specified time point: cycle 4 day 1 (C4D1), after less than 7 weeks of nivolumab. Following autologous stem cell transplantation, relapse occurred in every patient, and exposure to brentuximab vedotin varied. Magnetic negative selection isolated CD8+ T cells from thawed PBMCs. This table comes from immunoSEQ multiplex PCR, and its TCRdb copy is limited to in-frame clones, with some not included. The sample records some 10,000 clones, less than 80% being singletons. The sequence came from a human donor with classical Hodgkin lymphoma. The sequencing here drew on CD8+ T cells from blood, taken before the fourth cycle of nivolumab.

The CDR3 bases are TGTGCCAGCAGTACTTGGACAGGGCATCAGCCCCAGCATTTT. This sequence encodes CASSTWTGHQPQHF. The chain joins TRBV28 to TRBJ1-5, with 8 positions matching TRBD1. The V gene's germline CDR1 is MDHEN and CDR2 SYDVKM. The CDR3 sequence is 14 residues long. After removal of 5 bases from V and 5 bases from J, the junction contained 5 bases not matched to a gene.